This T cell receptor (beta chain) was recorded in a study of PD-L1 blockade in urothelial cancer. Study-wide background: Patients began atezolizumab, 1,200 mg intravenously every 3 weeks, in about 2014. It was at 3 weeks (second dose) and 6 weeks after treatment start that blood was analyzed.

Noted time point: pretreatment peripheral blood. It was locally advanced or metastatic urothelial carcinoma that patients had. Profiled with immunoSEQ multiplex PCR; TCRdb holds only in-frame clones, not every one. The sample yields over 30,000 clones, over 75% seen once. As concerns this clone: Its target is unknown.

This CDR3 is 17 amino acids long. Study outcomes and limitations: Having blood TCR clonality under the median before treatment predicted better survival.

The source material was PBMCs, sampled around atezolizumab (anti-PD-L1) treatment. The chain joins TRBV21-1 to TRBJ1-4; TRBD1 reflects the table's D call only, with no check against the DNA. TRBV21-1 is tagged as a pseudogene. The TCR sequence derives from a man aged 55 to 69 with urothelial cancer. The CDR3 loop is CASSIWTGASTNEKLFF. The DNA for the CDR3 is TGTGCCAGCAGCATTTGGACAGGGGCATCAACTAATGAAAAACTGTTTTTT.